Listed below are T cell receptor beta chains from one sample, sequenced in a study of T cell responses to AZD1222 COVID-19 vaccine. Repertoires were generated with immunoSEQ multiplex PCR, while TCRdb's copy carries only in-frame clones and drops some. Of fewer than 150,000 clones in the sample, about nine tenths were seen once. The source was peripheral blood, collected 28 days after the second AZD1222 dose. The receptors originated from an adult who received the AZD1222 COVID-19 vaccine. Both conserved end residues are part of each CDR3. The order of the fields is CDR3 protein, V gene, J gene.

cdr3_aa: CASSSTQVADTQYF
v_call: TRBV6-1
j_call: TRBJ2-3

cdr3_aa: CASQRQVGYGYTF
v_call: TRBV19
j_call: TRBJ1-2

cdr3_aa: CASSSHTGRGYGYTF
v_call: TRBV11-2
j_call: TRBJ1-2

cdr3_aa: CASSKLTARNEQYF
v_call: TRBV18
j_call: TRBJ2-7

cdr3_aa: CASSRGQGYYSGNTIYF
v_call: TRBV28
j_call: TRBJ1-3

cdr3_aa: CASSQGQGRYEKLFF
v_call: TRBV4-1
j_call: TRBJ1-4

cdr3_aa: CASSLAGAVRGEKLFF
v_call: TRBV5-1
j_call: TRBJ1-4

cdr3_aa: CASSPTGYGYTF
v_call: TRBV18
j_call: TRBJ1-2

cdr3_aa: CASSLSASGSTDTQYF
v_call: TRBV28
j_call: TRBJ2-3

cdr3_aa: CASSLGFKGTQPQHF
v_call: TRBV27
j_call: TRBJ1-5

cdr3_aa: CASSAGYEQYF
v_call: TRBV10-1
j_call: TRBJ2-7

cdr3_aa: CASSQDLPKVAFF
v_call: TRBV3-1/TRBV3-2
j_call: TRBJ1-1

cdr3_aa: CASSPRGSPLHF
v_call: TRBV5-6
j_call: TRBJ1-6

cdr3_aa: CASSDYGLAGGYNEQFF
v_call: TRBV10-1
j_call: TRBJ2-1

cdr3_aa: CATSRGGTGSNYGYTF
v_call: TRBV15
j_call: TRBJ1-2

cdr3_aa: CASSLEAEAFF
v_call: TRBV5-1
j_call: TRBJ1-1

cdr3_aa: CASSQDKQGVGYTF
v_call: TRBV4-2
j_call: TRBJ1-2

cdr3_aa: CASQEREHTEAFF
v_call: TRBV5-1
j_call: TRBJ1-1

cdr3_aa: CATSRDTGVRGKLFF
v_call: TRBV15
j_call: TRBJ1-4

cdr3_aa: CAISELGLAAATSYEQYF
v_call: TRBV10-3
j_call: TRBJ2-7

cdr3_aa: CASSYRGTGLTYGYTF
v_call: TRBV6-6
j_call: TRBJ1-2

cdr3_aa: CATKGRDNQPQHF
v_call: TRBV10-3
j_call: TRBJ1-5

cdr3_aa: CASSPVGVEQYF
v_call: TRBV11-2
j_call: TRBJ2-7

cdr3_aa: CSVEEAETTYEQYF
v_call: TRBV29-1
j_call: TRBJ2-7

cdr3_aa: CATSRDSSGSRSDTQYF
v_call: TRBV15
j_call: TRBJ2-3

cdr3_aa: CASSFRTDTQYF
v_call: TRBV11-2
j_call: TRBJ2-3

cdr3_aa: CASRADRDGAFF
v_call: TRBV2
j_call: TRBJ1-1

cdr3_aa: CAIRGTLDTGELFF
v_call: TRBV10-3
j_call: TRBJ2-2

cdr3_aa: CASSLPVRDTGELFF
v_call: TRBV7-9
j_call: TRBJ2-2

cdr3_aa: CASGYLGGSFTDTQYF
v_call: TRBV12-5
j_call: TRBJ2-3

cdr3_aa: CASSPLGGGREKLFF
v_call: TRBV6-6
j_call: TRBJ1-4

cdr3_aa: CASSLGQDNEKLFF
v_call: TRBV4-1
j_call: TRBJ1-4

cdr3_aa: CAISEDSRSYGYTF
v_call: TRBV10-3
j_call: TRBJ1-2

cdr3_aa: CASSSVSGIDGYTF
v_call: TRBV27
j_call: TRBJ1-2

cdr3_aa: CASRGGGNEQYF
v_call: TRBV2
j_call: TRBJ2-7

cdr3_aa: CASSQDIFFGQTELYEQYF
v_call: TRBV3-1/TRBV3-2
j_call: TRBJ2-7

cdr3_aa: CASSQTGTGYNGYTF
v_call: TRBV7-9
j_call: TRBJ1-2

cdr3_aa: CASAQGRGNTIYF
v_call: TRBV6-5
j_call: TRBJ1-3

cdr3_aa: CASSLGETDTQYF
v_call: TRBV11-2
j_call: TRBJ2-3

cdr3_aa: CASSRGRGTEAFF
v_call: TRBV7-8
j_call: TRBJ1-1

cdr3_aa: CASSLAGTNTEAFF
v_call: TRBV7-9
j_call: TRBJ1-1

cdr3_aa: CASSLGQGLIYIEAFF
v_call: TRBV7-9
j_call: TRBJ1-1

cdr3_aa: CASIGTGSTEAFF
v_call: TRBV7-9
j_call: TRBJ1-1

cdr3_aa: CASNFVGNARGYGYTF
v_call: TRBV19
j_call: TRBJ1-2

cdr3_aa: CASSLVWATNEKLFF
v_call: TRBV7-9
j_call: TRBJ1-4

cdr3_aa: CASSAPGHPIQETQYF
v_call: TRBV5-1
j_call: TRBJ2-5

cdr3_aa: CASSQGNYGYTF
v_call: TRBV9
j_call: TRBJ1-2

cdr3_aa: CASSVVQGMNEQFF
v_call: TRBV9
j_call: TRBJ2-1

cdr3_aa: CASSQDWTKSEQFF
v_call: TRBV3-1/TRBV3-2
j_call: TRBJ2-1

cdr3_aa: CASSRGGSNQPQHF
v_call: TRBV18
j_call: TRBJ1-5

cdr3_aa: CASRDKEKLFF
v_call: TRBV2
j_call: TRBJ1-4

cdr3_aa: CASSSSGLATDTQYF
v_call: TRBV7-2
j_call: TRBJ2-3

cdr3_aa: CASSQDTLNTEAFF
v_call: TRBV4-2
j_call: TRBJ1-1

cdr3_aa: CASSFFQAKTQYF
v_call: TRBV7-9
j_call: TRBJ2-5

cdr3_aa: CASSFTGGLEKLFF
v_call: TRBV5-5
j_call: TRBJ1-4

cdr3_aa: CASSYSLRGTEAFF
v_call: TRBV6-5
j_call: TRBJ1-1

cdr3_aa: CASSQDRGTGGSPLHF
v_call: TRBV3-1/TRBV3-2
j_call: TRBJ1-6

cdr3_aa: CASSQAGAYEQYF
v_call: TRBV18
j_call: TRBJ2-7